A single T cell receptor (beta chain) is shown here with its context. The data are from a study of blood T cells in healthy people across ages. The V gene lost 0 bases and the J gene lost 0 bases, with 4 bases spanning the gap. CDR3 length: 14 amino acids. Germline CDR1 and CDR2: MNHEY and SVGAGI. The second PCR ran about 6 to 11 cycles with a sample-barcoded 5' primer and J-beta primers. Each CDR3 protein is one row after TCRdb ran MiXCR on the 5' RACE reads. The table includes 1,500,000 or so distinct CDR3 sequences, about 45% detected once. The chain carries TRBV6-5 and TRBJ2-3; D remains unclear. The sequence was collected from a woman younger than 30 in good health. Material: blood. The CDR3 DNA is TGTGCCAGCAGTTACTCGGACAGCACAGATACGCAGTATTTT. This translates into CASSYSDSTDTQYF.